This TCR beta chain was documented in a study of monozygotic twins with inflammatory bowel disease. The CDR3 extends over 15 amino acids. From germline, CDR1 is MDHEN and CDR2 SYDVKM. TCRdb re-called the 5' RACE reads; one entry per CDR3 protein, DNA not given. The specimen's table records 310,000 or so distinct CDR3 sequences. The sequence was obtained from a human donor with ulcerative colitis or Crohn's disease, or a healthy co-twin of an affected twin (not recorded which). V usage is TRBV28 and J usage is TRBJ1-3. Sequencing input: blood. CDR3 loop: CASSLISLSGNTIYF.